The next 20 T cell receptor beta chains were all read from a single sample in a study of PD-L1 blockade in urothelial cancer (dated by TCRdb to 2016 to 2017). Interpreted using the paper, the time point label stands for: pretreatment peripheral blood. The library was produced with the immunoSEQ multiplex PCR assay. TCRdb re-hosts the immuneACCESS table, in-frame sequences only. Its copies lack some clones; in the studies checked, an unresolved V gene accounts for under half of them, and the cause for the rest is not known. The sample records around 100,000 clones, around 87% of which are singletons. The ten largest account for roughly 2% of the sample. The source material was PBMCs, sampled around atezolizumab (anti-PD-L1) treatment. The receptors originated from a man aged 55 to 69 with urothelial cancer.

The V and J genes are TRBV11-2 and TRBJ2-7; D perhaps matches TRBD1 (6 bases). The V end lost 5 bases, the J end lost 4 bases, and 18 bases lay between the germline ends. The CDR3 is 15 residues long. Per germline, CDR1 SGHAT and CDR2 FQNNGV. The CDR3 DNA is TGTGCCAGCAGCCAGTTCAGGGGCGTCCCTTACGAGCAGTACTTC. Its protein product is CASSQFRGVPYEQYF. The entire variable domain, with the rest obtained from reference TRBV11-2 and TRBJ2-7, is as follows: EAGVAQSPRYKIIEKRQSVAFWCNPISGHATLYWYQQILGQGPKLLIQFQNNGVVDDSQLPKDRFSAERLKGVDSTLKIQPAKLEDSAVYLCASSQFRGVPYEQYFGPGTRLTVT.

The CDR3 loop reads CARGFAGELFF. CDR3 nucleotide sequence: TGTGCCCGGGGGTTCGCCGGGGAGCTGTTTTTT. This chain connects TRBV30 to TRBJ2-2, with D possibly matching TRBD2 (6 bases). Germline V gene lookup returns CDR1 GTSNPN and CDR2 SVGIG (reference sequence). The CDR3 covers 11 residues. V was clipped by 8 bases and J by 6 bases, with 10 bases between them.

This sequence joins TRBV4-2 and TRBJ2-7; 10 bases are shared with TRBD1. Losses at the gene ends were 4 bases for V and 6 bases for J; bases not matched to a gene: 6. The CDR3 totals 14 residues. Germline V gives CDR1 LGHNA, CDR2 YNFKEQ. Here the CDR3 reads CASSPGTGAGEQYF. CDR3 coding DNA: TGTGCCAGCAGCCCCGGGACAGGGGCGGGCGAGCAGTACTTC.

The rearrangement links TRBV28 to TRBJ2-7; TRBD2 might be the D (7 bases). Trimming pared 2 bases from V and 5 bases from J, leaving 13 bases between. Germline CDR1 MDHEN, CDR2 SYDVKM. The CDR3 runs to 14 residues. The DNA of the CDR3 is TGTGCCAGCAGTTTACTCGGGGGGCTCCACGAGCAGTACTTC. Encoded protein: CASSLLGGLHEQYF.

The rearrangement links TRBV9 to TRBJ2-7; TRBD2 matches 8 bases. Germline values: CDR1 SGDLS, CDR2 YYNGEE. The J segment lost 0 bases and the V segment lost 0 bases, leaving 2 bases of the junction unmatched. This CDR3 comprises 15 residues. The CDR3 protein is CASSVAGGNSYEQYF. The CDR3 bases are TGTGCCAGCAGCGTAGCGGGAGGGAACTCCTACGAGCAGTACTTC.

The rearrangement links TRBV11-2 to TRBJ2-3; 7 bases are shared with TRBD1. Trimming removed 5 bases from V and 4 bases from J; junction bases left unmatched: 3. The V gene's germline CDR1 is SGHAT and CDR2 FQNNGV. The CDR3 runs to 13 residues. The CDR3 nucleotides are TGTGCCAGCAGCCTGGACAGGCCAGATACGCAGTATTTT. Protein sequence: CASSLDRPDTQYF. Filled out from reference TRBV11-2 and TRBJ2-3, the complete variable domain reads EAGVAQSPRYKIIEKRQSVAFWCNPISGHATLYWYQQILGQGPKLLIQFQNNGVVDDSQLPKDRFSAERLKGVDSTLKIQPAKLEDSAVYLCASSLDRPDTQYFGPGTRLTVL.

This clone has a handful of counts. The CDR3 DNA is TGTGCCAGTAGTGTAAGAAGAACAAACACCGGGGAGCTGTTTTTT. Residues: CASSVRRTNTGELFF. This chain uses TRBV19 with TRBJ2-2; no firm D call. Trimming shortened V by 5 bases and J by 2 bases, and 12 bases separated the two germline ends. CDR3 length: 15 amino acids. CDR1 is LNHDA and CDR2 is SQIVND in the germline V gene (reference sequence).

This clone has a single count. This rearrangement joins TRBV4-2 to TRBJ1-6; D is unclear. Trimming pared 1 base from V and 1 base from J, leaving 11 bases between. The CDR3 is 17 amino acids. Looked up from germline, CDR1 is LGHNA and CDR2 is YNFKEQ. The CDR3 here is CASSQVPTESYNSPLHF. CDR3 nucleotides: TGTGCCAGCAGCCAAGTACCGACTGAATCCTATAATTCACCCCTCCACTTT.

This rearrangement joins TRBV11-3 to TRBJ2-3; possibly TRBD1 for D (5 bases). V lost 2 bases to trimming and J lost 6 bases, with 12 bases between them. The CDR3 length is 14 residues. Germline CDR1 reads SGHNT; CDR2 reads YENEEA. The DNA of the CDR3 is TGTGCCAGCAGCTTATTCAGGGATTTGGATACGCAGTATTTT. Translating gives CASSLFRDLDTQYF.

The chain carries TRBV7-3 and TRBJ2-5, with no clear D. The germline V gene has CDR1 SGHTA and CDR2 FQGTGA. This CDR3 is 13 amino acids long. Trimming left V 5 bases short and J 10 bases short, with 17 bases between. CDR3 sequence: CASSPGSPSGQYF. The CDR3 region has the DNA TGTGCCAGCAGCCCAGGAAGCCCTTCTGGCCAGTACTTC.

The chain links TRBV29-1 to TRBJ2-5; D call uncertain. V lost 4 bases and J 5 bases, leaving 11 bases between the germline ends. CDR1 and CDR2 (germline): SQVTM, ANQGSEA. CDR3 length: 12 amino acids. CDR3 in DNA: TGCAGCGTTGGAAGCGCCCGTGAGACCCAGTACTTC. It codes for CSVGSARETQYF.

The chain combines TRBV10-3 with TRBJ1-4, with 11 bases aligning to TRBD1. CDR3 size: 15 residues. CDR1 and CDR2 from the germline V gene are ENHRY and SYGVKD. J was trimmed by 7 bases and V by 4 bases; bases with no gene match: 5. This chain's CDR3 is CAISARTGGTEKLFF. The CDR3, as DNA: TGTGCCATCAGTGCTCGGACAGGGGGCACTGAAAAACTGTTTTTT.

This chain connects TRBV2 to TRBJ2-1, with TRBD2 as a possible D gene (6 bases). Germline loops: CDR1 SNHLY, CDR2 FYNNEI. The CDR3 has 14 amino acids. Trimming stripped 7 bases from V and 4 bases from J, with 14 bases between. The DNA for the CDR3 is TGTGCCAGCAAAGGAGGCGGGGCGTACAATGAGCAGTTCTTC. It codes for CASKGGGAYNEQFF. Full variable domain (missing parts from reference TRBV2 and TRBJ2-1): EPEVTQTPSHQVTQMGQEVILRCVPISNHLYFYWYRQILGQKVEFLVSFYNNEISEKSEIFDDQFSVERPDGSNFTLKIRSTKLEDSAMYFCASKGGGAYNEQFFGPGTRLTVL.

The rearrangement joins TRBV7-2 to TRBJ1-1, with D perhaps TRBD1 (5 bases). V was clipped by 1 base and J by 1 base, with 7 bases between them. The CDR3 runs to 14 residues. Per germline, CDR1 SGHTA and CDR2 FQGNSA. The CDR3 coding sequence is TGTGCCAGCAGCTTAGGGGGCTCGAACACTGAAGCTTTCTTT. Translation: CASSLGGSNTEAFF.

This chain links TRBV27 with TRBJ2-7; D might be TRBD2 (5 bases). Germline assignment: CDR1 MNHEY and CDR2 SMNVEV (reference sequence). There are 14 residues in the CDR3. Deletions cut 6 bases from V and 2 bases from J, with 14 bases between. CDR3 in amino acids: CASRIRSGAYEQYF. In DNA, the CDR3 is TGTGCCAGCAGGATAAGGTCCGGGGCCTACGAGCAGTACTTC.

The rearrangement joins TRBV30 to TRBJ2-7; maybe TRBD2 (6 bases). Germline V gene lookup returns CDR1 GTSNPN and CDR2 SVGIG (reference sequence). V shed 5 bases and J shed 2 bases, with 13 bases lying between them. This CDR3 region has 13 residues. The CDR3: CAWLGLLPYEQYF. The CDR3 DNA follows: TGTGCCTGGTTAGGACTACTCCCCTACGAGCAGTACTTC.

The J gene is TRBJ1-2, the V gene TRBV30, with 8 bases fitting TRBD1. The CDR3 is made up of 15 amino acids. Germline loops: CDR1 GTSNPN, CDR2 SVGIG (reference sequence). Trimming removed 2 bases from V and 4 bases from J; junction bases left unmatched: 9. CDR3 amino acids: CAWSISTGGPYGYTF. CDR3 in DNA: TGTGCCTGGAGTATTAGCACAGGGGGGCCCTATGGCTACACCTTC.

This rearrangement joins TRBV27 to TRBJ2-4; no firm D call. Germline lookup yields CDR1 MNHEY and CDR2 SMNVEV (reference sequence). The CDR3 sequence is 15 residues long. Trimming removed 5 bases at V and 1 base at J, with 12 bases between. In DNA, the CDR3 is TGTGCCAGCAGTCGGAGCCTTCTGGCCAAAAACATTCAGTACTTC. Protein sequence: CASSRSLLAKNIQYF.

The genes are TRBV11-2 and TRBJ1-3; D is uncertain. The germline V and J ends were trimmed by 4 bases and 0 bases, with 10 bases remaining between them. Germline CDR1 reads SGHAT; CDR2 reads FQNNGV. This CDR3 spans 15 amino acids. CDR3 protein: CASSSPPSSGNTIYF. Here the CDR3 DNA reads TGTGCCAGCAGCTCCCCACCCAGCTCTGGAAACACCATATATTTT.

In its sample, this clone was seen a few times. The CDR3 nucleotides are TGTGCCAGCAGCTCGGGACACCAAGATACGCAGTATTTT. Translated: CASSSGHQDTQYF. This chain connects TRBV28 to TRBJ2-3; TRBD1 might be the D (6 bases). Looked up from germline, CDR1 is MDHEN and CDR2 is SYDVKM. The CDR3 covers 13 residues. V gave up 6 bases and J gave up 5 bases, with 12 bases separating them. Combining the CDR3 with reference TRBV28 and TRBJ2-3 gives the whole variable domain DVKVTQSSRYLVKRTGEKVFLECVQDMDHENMFWYRQDPGLGLRLIYFSYDVKMKEKGDIPEGYSVSREKKERFSLILESASTNQTSMYLCASSSGHQDTQYFGPGTRLTVL.